The 29 T cell receptor beta chains below come from one sample, sequenced in a study of PD-1 blockade in classical Hodgkin lymphoma. Every patient had relapsed following autologous stem cell transplantation, and cohorts differed in brentuximab vedotin exposure. Libraries were prepared by immunoSEQ multiplex PCR; TCRdb keeps only in-frame clonotypes and omits some of them. The sample has 20,000 to 30,000 clones, under 90% seen once. The specimen comprised peripheral blood mononuclear cells (PBMCs), sampled at baseline. The receptors were sampled from a human donor with classical Hodgkin lymphoma.

The chain has TRBV6-1 and TRBJ2-3, with 8 bases fitting TRBD2. V was pared by 2 bases and J by 0 bases, with 7 bases of the junction left unmatched. Germline CDR1 is MNHNS and CDR2 is SASEGT. The CDR3 has 17 amino acids. DNA of the CDR3: TGTGCCAGCAGTGAATATAGGCGGGGGGATAGCACAGATACGCAGTATTTT. Translation: CASSEYRRGDSTDTQYF.

The gene calls are TRBV4-1 and TRBJ2-3, with D tentatively TRBD2 (7 bases). Between the trimmed V and J ends, which lost 0 bases and 0 bases, there was a span of 16 bases. The CDR3 runs to 18 residues. Germline V gene sequence: CDR1 MGHRA, CDR2 YSYEKL. The CDR3 DNA follows: TGCGCCAGCAGCCAAGAGGTTAGCCGGGGGGCTAGCACAGATACGCAGTATTTT. Its translation is CASSQEVSRGASTDTQYF.

This clone is a singleton in its sample. Other nucleotide sequences in the sample specify the same CDR3. The V call is TRBV5-1, the J call TRBJ2-2; D ambiguous. The CDR3 runs 14 residues. Germline loops: CDR1 SGHRS, CDR2 YFSETQ. Trimming took 0 bases from V and 1 from J, leaving 4 bases between them. CDR3 loop: CASSLGGNTGELFF. CDR3 sequence (DNA): TGCGCCAGCAGCTTGGGCGGGAACACCGGGGAGCTGTTTTTT.

This clone was found a few times. DNA for the CDR3: TGTGCCAGCACCATGGCAGGGACGGCGCTGGGTGAGCAGTTCTTC. Translating gives CASTMAGTALGEQFF. V gene TRBV28 combines with J gene TRBJ2-1, with D possibly called TRBD1 or TRBD2 (5 bases each). V lost 7 bases and J lost 9, with 22 bases in between. CDR3 length: 15 amino acids. CDR1 and CDR2 (germline): MDHEN, SYDVKM.

The chain joins TRBV5-4 to TRBJ1-2, with D perhaps TRBD1 (5 bases). CDR3 length: 16 residues. Germline lookup yields CDR1 SGHNT and CDR2 YYREEE (reference sequence). The germline V and J ends were trimmed by 3 bases and 2 bases, with 17 bases remaining between them. The CDR3 DNA reads TGTGCCAGCAGCTCCGGGACTCCTCTTTCGAACTATGGCTACACCTTC. Its protein is CASSSGTPLSNYGYTF.

V is TRBV19 and J is TRBJ1-3; D is possibly TRBD1 (6 bases). V was clipped by 3 bases and J by 1 base, with 16 bases between them. CDR1 is LNHDA and CDR2 is SQIVND in the germline V gene (reference sequence). The CDR3 has 17 amino acids. The CDR3 spells CASSMFGRGGSGNTIYF. In DNA, the CDR3 is TGTGCCAGTAGTATGTTCGGCAGGGGAGGATCTGGAAACACCATATATTTT.

This clone was picked up a small number of times. The chain recombines TRBV5-1 with TRBJ2-2; tentative D call: TRBD2 (6 bases). The CDR3 has 14 residues. V lost 3 bases to trimming and J lost 3 bases, with 9 bases between them. From germline, CDR1 is SGHRS and CDR2 YFSETQ. This CDR3 is CASSSGGDTGELFF. The DNA for the CDR3 is TGCGCCAGCAGCTCCGGGGGAGACACCGGGGAGCTGTTTTTT.

The chain recombines TRBV5-1 with TRBJ2-2, with D perhaps matching TRBD2 (5 bases). Germline V gene sequence: CDR1 SGHRS, CDR2 YFSETQ. V lost 0 bases and J lost 6, with 9 bases in between. The CDR3 length is 14 residues. In nucleotides, the CDR3 is TGCGCCAGCAGCTTGGTACGAGGGTCCGGGGAGCTGTTTTTT. It translates to CASSLVRGSGELFF.

The V and J genes are TRBV5-1 and TRBJ2-1; 7 nucleotides line up with TRBD1. The CDR3 loop spans 13 amino acids. Germline trimming cut 4 bases from V and 10 bases from J; bases unmatched to any gene: 8. Germline lookup yields CDR1 SGHRS and CDR2 YFSETQ. CDR3 region: CASSAAGGMEQFF. CDR3 nucleotide sequence: TGCGCCAGCAGCGCTGCAGGGGGAATGGAGCAGTTCTTC. Complete variable domain (other parts from reference TRBV5-1 and TRBJ2-1): KAGVTQTPRYLIKTRGQQVTLSCSPISGHRSVSWYQQTPGQGLQFLFEYFSETQRNKGNFPGRFSGRQFSNSRSEMNVSTLELGDSALYLCASSAAGGMEQFFGPGTRLTVL.

This clone was recorded a few times. The chain combines TRBV2 with TRBJ2-1, with D possibly TRBD2 on 5 matching bases. This CDR3 region has 15 residues. Germline V CDR1 and CDR2: SNHLY, FYNNEI. With 7 bases removed from V and 7 bases from J, the gap between germline ends came to 20 bases. The CDR3 loop reads CASNAPGSVDNEQFF. CDR3 DNA: TGTGCCAGCAATGCCCCGGGGTCGGTTGATAATGAGCAGTTCTTC.

The chain combines TRBV5-1 with TRBJ1-5, with TRBD1 matching over 7 bases. V dropped 4 bases and J dropped 0; count of bases not matched to a gene: 4. The CDR3 consists of 15 residues. The germline gives CDR1 SGHRS, CDR2 YFSETQ. The CDR3 region is CASSLTGSSNQPQHF. The CDR3 nucleotides are TGCGCCAGCAGCCTGACAGGGAGTAGCAATCAGCCCCAGCATTTT.

This sequence joins TRBV5-1 and TRBJ2-5; 10 positions match TRBD2. The ends lost 0 bases at V and 4 bases at J; junction bases unmatched: 6. CDR1 SGHRS and CDR2 YFSETQ come from the germline V gene. The CDR3 extends over 16 amino acids. CDR3: CASSLAGASGGETQYF. The CDR3 nucleotides read TGCGCCAGCAGCTTGGCCGGGGCTAGCGGGGGAGAGACCCAGTACTTC.

CDR3 in DNA: TGTGCCAGCAGTTTACTAGCGGGGGGTTTAGGCTACGAGCAGTACTTC. It yields the protein CASSLLAGGLGYEQYF. The chain recombines TRBV27 with TRBJ2-5, with 11 bases aligning to TRBD2. Gene TRBJ2-7 matches the end of the DNA better, so the J call may be wrong. This CDR3 is built from 16 residues. Per germline, CDR1 MNHEY and CDR2 SMNVEV (reference sequence).

This clone came up once. V usage is TRBV11-3 and J usage is TRBJ2-2; no firm D call. This CDR3 is 15 amino acids long. The germline gives CDR1 SGHNT, CDR2 YENEEA. Between the trimmed V and J ends, which lost 2 bases and 0 bases, there was a span of 7 bases. CDR3 DNA sequence: TGTGCCAGCAGCTTATCCGAGACGAACACCGGGGAGCTGTTTTTT. This translates into CASSLSETNTGELFF. Drawing the rest from reference TRBV11-3 and TRBJ2-2, the complete variable domain is EAGVVQSPRYKIIEKKQPVAFWCNPISGHNTLYWYLQNLGQGPELLIRYENEEAVDDSQLPKDRFSAERLKGVDSTLKIQPAELGDSAVYLCASSLSETNTGELFFGEGSRLTVL.

The rearrangement joins TRBV5-1 to TRBJ2-2, with D possibly being TRBD1 or TRBD2 (5 bases each). Trimming shortened V by 2 bases and J by 4 bases, and 9 bases separated the two germline ends. Germline CDR1 SGHRS, CDR2 YFSETQ. There are 14 residues in the CDR3. The CDR3 is CASSLDGATGELFF. Written as DNA, the CDR3 is TGCGCCAGCAGCTTAGACGGGGCCACCGGGGAGCTGTTTTTT.

In nucleotides, the CDR3 is TGTGCCAGCAGCTTTACCCGACAGAGCACAGATACGCAGTATTTT. Translation gives CASSFTRQSTDTQYF. V gene TRBV11-1 combines with J gene TRBJ2-3; possibly TRBD1 for D (5 bases). CDR3 length: 15 residues. Germline assignment: CDR1 SGHAT and CDR2 FQDESV (reference sequence). V was cut by 3 bases and J by 0 bases, with 10 bases left in between.

The rearrangement links TRBV6-6 to TRBJ2-1; TRBD1 matches at 9 bases. Germline trimming cut 5 bases from V and 6 bases from J; bases unmatched to any gene: 8. Germline V CDR1 and CDR2: MNHNY, SVGAGI (reference sequence). The CDR3 totals 15 residues. CDR3 in amino acids: CASSGTGSRGNEQFF. CDR3 nucleotide sequence: TGTGCCAGCAGTGGGACAGGGTCGCGTGGCAATGAGCAGTTCTTC.

The genes are TRBV19 and TRBJ2-1; TRBD2 aligns across 9 bases. Germline CDR1 is LNHDA and CDR2 is SQIVND (reference sequence). The length of the CDR3 is 15 residues. After removal of 4 bases from V and 2 bases from J, the junction contained 3 bases not matched to a gene. The CDR3 protein is CASSTVAGAYNEQFF. CDR3 coding DNA: TGTGCCAGTAGTACAGTAGCGGGAGCCTACAATGAGCAGTTCTTC.

The chain employs TRBV5-1 and TRBJ2-5, with D possibly TRBD2 on 6 matching bases. CDR3 length equals 16 residues. Germline values: CDR1 SGHRS, CDR2 YFSETQ. V was clipped by 4 bases and J by 2 bases, with 18 bases between them. This chain's CDR3 is CASSPWDFPVQETQYF. DNA of the CDR3: TGCGCCAGCAGCCCCTGGGACTTTCCCGTACAAGAGACCCAGTACTTC.

This clone was found once. Compared with germline, one end of the junction differs, possibly owing to a read error. J is TRBJ2-5 and V is TRBV7-9; D gene ambiguous. The CDR3 contains 13 residues. Germline V lookup: CDR1 SEHNR, CDR2 FQNEAQ (reference sequence). CDR3 in DNA: TGTGCCAGCAGCTTAGTCGGGCAAGGGACCCAGTACTTC. It is translated as CASSLVGQGTQYF.

Only a few counts were recorded for this clone. The chain employs TRBV23-1 and TRBJ1-2; TRBD1 is a possible D gene (5 bases). TRBV23-1 belongs to the ORF category, with a function that is uncertain. V was cut by 5 bases and J by 8 bases, with 12 bases left in between. The CDR3 runs 12 residues. In nucleotides, the CDR3 is TGCGCCAGCAGTTATCCAGGGTGGGGCTACACCTTC. Its translation is CASSYPGWGYTF.

This clone was seen more than once but under ten times. V gene TRBV7-9 combines with J gene TRBJ1-6, with TRBD1 identical over 9 bases. Germline-derived CDR1 and CDR2 are SEHNR and FQNEAQ (reference sequence). The junction had 4 bases not matched to a gene; V was cut back by 0 bases and J by 10 bases. The CDR3 spans 15 residues. CDR3 coding DNA: TGTGCCAGCAGCTTAGCTGGGACAGGGAAGTCACCCCTCCACTTT. Translating it yields CASSLAGTGKSPLHF.

The rearrangement joins TRBV6-1 to TRBJ1-2; D gene ambiguous. V was shortened by 4 bases and J by 5 bases, with 17 bases between the two germline ends. This CDR3 has 15 residues. Per the germline V gene, CDR1 is MNHNS and CDR2 is SASEGT. As DNA, the CDR3 is TGTGCCAGCAGTGCAGTAAGAAGTATTGGGTATGGCTACACCTTC. It is translated as CASSAVRSIGYGYTF.

The genes are TRBV5-1 and TRBJ1-3; D is uncertain. From germline, CDR1 is SGHRS and CDR2 YFSETQ. The length of the CDR3 is 14 residues. Trimming cost V 1 base and J 0 bases, with 5 bases left between them. The CDR3 sequence: CASSLWSSGNTIYF. In nucleotides, the CDR3 is TGCGCCAGCAGCTTGTGGAGCTCTGGAAACACCATATATTTT. The variable domain in full, with the rest retrieved from reference TRBV5-1 and TRBJ1-3, is KAGVTQTPRYLIKTRGQQVTLSCSPISGHRSVSWYQQTPGQGLQFLFEYFSETQRNKGNFPGRFSGRQFSNSRSEMNVSTLELGDSALYLCASSLWSSGNTIYFGEGSWLTVV.

The J gene is TRBJ1-4, the V gene TRBV9, with D unresolved. Germline V gene sequence: CDR1 SGDLS, CDR2 YYNGEE. CDR3 length equals 14 residues. V was trimmed by 2 bases and J by 3 bases, leaving 8 bases between them. Here the CDR3 DNA reads TGTGCCAGCAGCGTGGGTAGCGCTAATGAAAAACTGTTTTTT. This encodes CASSVGSANEKLFF.

The gene calls are TRBV19 and TRBJ1-1, with 8 bases lining up with TRBD1. Trimming took 8 bases from V and 6 from J; bases not matched to a gene: 8. The CDR3 loop spans 13 amino acids. Germline V lookup: CDR1 LNHDA, CDR2 SQIVND (reference sequence). CDR3 bases: TGTGCCAGTTCTCAGGGGGCGGGGGCTGAAGCTTTCTTT. This translates into CASSQGAGAEAFF.

The genes are TRBV2 and TRBJ2-1, with 11 bases aligning to TRBD2. The ends lost 3 bases at V and 6 bases at J; junction bases unmatched: 10. The length of the CDR3 is 17 residues. The germline CDR1 and CDR2 sequences are SNHLY and FYNNEI. As DNA, the CDR3 is TGTGCCAGCAGTGATAGGCGGTTTAGCGGGGGGGCCAATGAGCAGTTCTTC. Translating gives CASSDRRFSGGANEQFF. The whole variable domain, filled in from reference TRBV2 and TRBJ2-1, reads EPEVTQTPSHQVTQMGQEVILRCVPISNHLYFYWYRQILGQKVEFLVSFYNNEISEKSEIFDDQFSVERPDGSNFTLKIRSTKLEDSAMYFCASSDRRFSGGANEQFFGPGTRLTVL.

The chain carries TRBV27 and TRBJ1-4; 7 bases match TRBD1. The V gene end was trimmed by 6 bases and the J gene end by 8 bases; junction bases not matched to a gene: 6. The germline V gene has CDR1 MNHEY and CDR2 SMNVEV (reference sequence). The CDR3 sequence is 13 residues long. CDR3 DNA: TGTGCCAGCAGAGAGACAGGGCTGGAAAAACTGTTTTTT. It yields the protein CASRETGLEKLFF.

The V gene is TRBV6-6, the J gene TRBJ1-3; D not resolved. V was cut by 7 bases and J by 3 bases, with 13 bases left in between. This CDR3 contains 14 residues. The germline gives CDR1 MNHNY, CDR2 SVGAGI (reference sequence). The CDR3 DNA follows: TGTGCCAGCACTATAGCGGGAGGTGGAAACACCATATATTTT. Protein: CASTIAGGGNTIYF.